The clone carrying this TCR beta chain was observed at least ten times. What it binds is not known. This sample is part of a study of T-cell reconstitution after alpha-beta-depleted transplantation in children. The germline V gene has CDR1 SQVTM and CDR2 ANQGSEA. V was trimmed by 3 bases and J by 0 bases, leaving 6 bases between them. The CDR3 is 14 amino acids. It was with unique molecular identifiers that the TCRbeta library was prepared. Via MiXCR, TCRdb re-called the PCR reads, giving one row per CDR3 protein. The table has about 600,000 distinct CDR3 sequences, 10% to 15% seen once. The study, taken as a whole, reports: In patients about two months after transplant, alpha-beta T cells reportedly arose from several hundred expanded graft clones. The main origin of T-cell counts and diversity one year after transplant was newly produced T cells.

This chain uses TRBV29-1 with TRBJ2-6; the D gene is possibly TRBD2 (6 bases). Source: PBMCs, mostly from graft donor cells, taken 360 days after TCRalphabeta/CD19-depleted stem cell transplant. The receptor was isolated from a male patient between 5 and 17 years old who had a stem cell transplant for acute myeloid leukemia, so the T cells may come from the graft donor. Here the CDR3 DNA reads TGCAGCGTTGAGGGGGGCTCTGGGGCCAACGTCCTGACTTTC. The encoded protein is CSVEGGSGANVLTF.